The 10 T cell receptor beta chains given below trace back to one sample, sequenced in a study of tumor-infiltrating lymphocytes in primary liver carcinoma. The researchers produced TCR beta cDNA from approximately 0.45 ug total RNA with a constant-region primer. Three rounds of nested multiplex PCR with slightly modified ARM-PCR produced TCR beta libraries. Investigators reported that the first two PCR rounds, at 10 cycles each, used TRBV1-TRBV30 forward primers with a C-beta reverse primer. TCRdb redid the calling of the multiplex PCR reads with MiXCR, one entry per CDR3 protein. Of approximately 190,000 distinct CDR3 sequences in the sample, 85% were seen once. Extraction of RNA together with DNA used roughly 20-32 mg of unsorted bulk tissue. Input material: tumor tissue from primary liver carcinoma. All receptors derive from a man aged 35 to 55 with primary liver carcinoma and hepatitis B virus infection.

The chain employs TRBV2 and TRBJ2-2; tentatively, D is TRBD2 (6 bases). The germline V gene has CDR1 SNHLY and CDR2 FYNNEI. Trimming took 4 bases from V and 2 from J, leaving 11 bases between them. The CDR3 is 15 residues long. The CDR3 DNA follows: TGTGCCAGCAGTGGCCCGGGGGTCAACACCGGGGAGCTGTTTTTT. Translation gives CASSGPGVNTGELFF.

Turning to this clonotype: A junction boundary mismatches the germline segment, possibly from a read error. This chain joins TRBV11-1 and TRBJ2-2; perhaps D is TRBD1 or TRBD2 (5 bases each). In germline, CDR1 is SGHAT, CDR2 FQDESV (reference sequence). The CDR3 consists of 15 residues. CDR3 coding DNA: TGTGCCAGTAGCTATGCAGGACCTTTCTCCGGGGACCTGTTTTTT. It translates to CASSYAGPFSGDLFF.

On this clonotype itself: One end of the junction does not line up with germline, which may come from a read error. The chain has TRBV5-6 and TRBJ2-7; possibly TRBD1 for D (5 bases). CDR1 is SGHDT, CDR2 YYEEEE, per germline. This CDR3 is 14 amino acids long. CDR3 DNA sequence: TGTGACAGCAACTTCCAAGGGGCAGCCTACGAGCAGTACTTC. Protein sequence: CDSNFQGAAYEQYF. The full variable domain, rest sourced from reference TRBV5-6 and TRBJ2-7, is DAGVTQSPTHLIKTRGQQVTLRCSPKSGHDTVSWYQQALGQGPQFIFQYYEEEERQRGNFPDRFSGHQFPNYSSELNVNALLLGDSALYLCDSNFQGAAYEQYFGPGTRLTVT.

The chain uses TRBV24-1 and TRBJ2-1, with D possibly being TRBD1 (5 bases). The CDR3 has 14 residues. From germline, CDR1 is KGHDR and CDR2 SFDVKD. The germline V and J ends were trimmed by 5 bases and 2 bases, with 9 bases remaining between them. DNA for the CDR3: TGTGCCACCAGTGGGAACAGGACCTACAATGAGCAGTTCTTC. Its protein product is CATSGNRTYNEQFF.

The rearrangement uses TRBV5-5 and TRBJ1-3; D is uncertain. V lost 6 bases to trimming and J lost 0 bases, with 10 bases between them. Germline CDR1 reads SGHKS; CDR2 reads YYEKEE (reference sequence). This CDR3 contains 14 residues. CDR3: CASNIFISGNTIYF. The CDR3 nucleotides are TGTGCCAGCAACATTTTTATCTCTGGAAACACCATATATTTT.

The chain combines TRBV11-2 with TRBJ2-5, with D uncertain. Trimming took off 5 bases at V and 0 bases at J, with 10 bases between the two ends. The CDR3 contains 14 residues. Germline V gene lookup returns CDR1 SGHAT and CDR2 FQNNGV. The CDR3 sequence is CASSLISNQETQYF. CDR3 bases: TGTGCCAGCAGCCTGATAAGTAACCAAGAGACCCAGTACTTC.

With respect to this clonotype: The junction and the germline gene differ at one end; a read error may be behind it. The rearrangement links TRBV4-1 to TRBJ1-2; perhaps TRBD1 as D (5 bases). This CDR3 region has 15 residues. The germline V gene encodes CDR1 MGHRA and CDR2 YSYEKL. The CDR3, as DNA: TGCGACAGCAGCCAAGATGACAGCCCTTATATTGGTTACACCTTC. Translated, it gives CDSSQDDSPYIGYTF.

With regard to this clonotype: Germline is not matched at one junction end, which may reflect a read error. CDR3 protein: CASSQDWGDEQYF. As DNA, the CDR3 is TGTGCCAGCAGTCAAGATTGGGGGGATGAGCAATACTTC. The chain has TRBV4-2 and TRBJ2-1, with a weak D call TRBD2 (6 bases). This CDR3 region has 13 residues. Germline-derived CDR1 and CDR2 are LGHNA and YNFKEQ.

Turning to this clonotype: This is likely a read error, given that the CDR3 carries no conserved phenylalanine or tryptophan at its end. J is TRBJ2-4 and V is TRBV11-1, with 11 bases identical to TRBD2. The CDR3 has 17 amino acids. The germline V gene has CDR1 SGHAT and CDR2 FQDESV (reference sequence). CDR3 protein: CGSSFPATSGTKNIQYL. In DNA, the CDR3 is TGTGGCAGCAGTTTTCCCGCGACTAGCGGGACCAAAAACATTCAGTACCTC.

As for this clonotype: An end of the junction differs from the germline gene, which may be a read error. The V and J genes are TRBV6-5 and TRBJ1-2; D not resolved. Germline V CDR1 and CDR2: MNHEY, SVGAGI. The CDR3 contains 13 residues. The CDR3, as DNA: TGTACCAGCAGCCAGGAGAGCGCGAGCGGCTACACCTTC. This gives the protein CTSSQESASGYTF.